This TCR beta chain was identified in a study of CD8+ T cells in alopecia areata. Study context: Treated patients received severity scores based on the percentage of scalp area affected. Study-level results: Lesional scalp, especially alopecia totalis/universalis, showed higher clonality than normal scalp.

Extracted from the samples, RNA was reverse transcribed into cDNA to serve as the sequencing template. Some clones are missing from TCRdb's copy, which holds only in-frame ones; the method was immunoSEQ multiplex PCR. Among about 200,000 clones, about three fifths were seen once, and the ten largest hold 4.5% to 6%. Treatment noted: oral pan-JAK inhibitor, 5-10 mg twice daily. Researchers gathered lesional scalp punch biopsies and peripheral blood from patients with alopecia areata. Researchers picked out CD4+ and CD8+ T cells from PBMCs by sorting. Trimming cost V 4 bases and J 6 bases, with 5 bases left between them. This CDR3 has 10 amino acids. Germline CDR1 DFQATT, CDR2 SNEGSKA (reference sequence). A note on this clone: Its matching antigen is unknown.

The TCR sequence derives from a human donor with alopecia areata. Specimen: CD4+ T cells sorted from blood, collected at week 24, from a patient treated with tofacitinib. This chain uses TRBV20-1 with TRBJ2-3; D gene uncertain. In nucleotides, the CDR3 is TGCAGTGCTATGAGGGATACGCAGTATTTT. This sequence encodes CSAMRDTQYF.